This is a list of T cell receptor beta chains from one sample in a study of cytomegalovirus exposure and HLA in healthy donors. The assay was immunoSEQ multiplex PCR, and TCRdb's table has in-frame clones only and misses some. The table lists roughly 100,000 clones. Sequenced: PBMCs. The receptors derive from a woman aged 25 to 39 in good health and CMV-seronegative. Each CDR3 is given without its conserved first and last residue. Each record gives: clone size, D gene, J gene, V gene, CDR3 protein. A D gene is named only where the DNA matches it firmly. Rows may omit the clone size; those that give it use once, few, many or a size class.

clone size: NA; D gene: NA; J gene: TRBJ2-2; V gene: TRBV28; CDR3 protein: ASSLMRTGELF
clone size: NA; D gene: NA; J gene: TRBJ2-7; V gene: TRBV6-1; CDR3 protein: ASASYEQY
clone size: NA; D gene: TRBD2; J gene: TRBJ2-7; V gene: TRBV4-2; CDR3 protein: ASSHGSGRVSYEQY
clone size: NA; D gene: TRBD1; J gene: TRBJ1-2; V gene: TRBV27; CDR3 protein: ASSKQGSAYGYT
clone size: NA; D gene: NA; J gene: TRBJ1-1; V gene: TRBV4-1; CDR3 protein: ASSPLGATTEAF
clone size: NA; D gene: TRBD1; J gene: TRBJ1-3; V gene: TRBV5-5; CDR3 protein: ASSPGTATAGNTIY
clone size: NA; D gene: NA; J gene: TRBJ1-5; V gene: TRBV4-1; CDR3 protein: ASSQDFAGWSNQPQH
clone size: NA; D gene: NA; J gene: TRBJ1-2; V gene: TRBV6-5; CDR3 protein: ASSPGGLHGYT
clone size: NA; D gene: NA; J gene: TRBJ2-5; V gene: TRBV5-1; CDR3 protein: ASSFDRWGETQY
clone size: NA; D gene: NA; J gene: TRBJ1-5; V gene: TRBV2; CDR3 protein: ASSSPGGDLSNQPQH
clone size: NA; D gene: NA; J gene: TRBJ2-7; V gene: TRBV4-1; CDR3 protein: ASSQGGGMYEQY
clone size: NA; D gene: NA; J gene: TRBJ2-7; V gene: TRBV9; CDR3 protein: ASSARDTPSSYEQY
clone size: NA; D gene: TRBD1; J gene: TRBJ1-6; V gene: TRBV2; CDR3 protein: ALHPGTGNSPLH
clone size: NA; D gene: NA; J gene: TRBJ1-5; V gene: TRBV19; CDR3 protein: ASSPQAIGNQPQH
clone size: NA; D gene: TRBD2; J gene: TRBJ2-1; V gene: TRBV14; CDR3 protein: ASSHPSGASYNEQF
clone size: NA; D gene: TRBD2; J gene: TRBJ2-1; V gene: TRBV6-5; CDR3 protein: ASSYLAAAGNEQF
clone size: NA; D gene: TRBD1; J gene: TRBJ1-5; V gene: TRBV5-8; CDR3 protein: ASSVGTGGFQPQH
clone size: NA; D gene: TRBD1; J gene: TRBJ2-5; V gene: TRBV11-2; CDR3 protein: ASRSRLPGQGDQETQY
clone size: NA; D gene: NA; J gene: TRBJ1-2; V gene: TRBV28; CDR3 protein: ASGGMANYGYT
clone size: NA; D gene: NA; J gene: NA; V gene: TRBV2; CDR3 protein: ASSEARFYEQY
clone size: NA; D gene: TRBD1; J gene: TRBJ2-1; V gene: TRBV28; CDR3 protein: ASSQPGTGLREQF
clone size: NA; D gene: TRBD2; J gene: TRBJ2-7; V gene: TRBV7-2; CDR3 protein: ASSLASGVSYEQY
clone size: NA; D gene: NA; J gene: TRBJ1-6; V gene: TRBV5-4; CDR3 protein: ASSLAGGRHNSPLH
clone size: NA; D gene: TRBD2; J gene: TRBJ2-1; V gene: TRBV6-6; CDR3 protein: ASSLAGSSYNEQF
clone size: NA; D gene: TRBD2; J gene: TRBJ2-7; V gene: TRBV7-9; CDR3 protein: ASSFLGGGTSYEQY
clone size: NA; D gene: TRBD2; J gene: TRBJ2-2; V gene: TRBV6-4; CDR3 protein: ASSDSASGIHTGELF
clone size: NA; D gene: NA; J gene: TRBJ2-7; V gene: TRBV4-1; CDR3 protein: ASSQVGRRDYEQY
clone size: NA; D gene: NA; J gene: TRBJ2-5; V gene: TRBV5-1; CDR3 protein: ASSLGQIQETQY
clone size: NA; D gene: TRBD1; J gene: TRBJ2-3; V gene: TRBV7-9; CDR3 protein: ASSRDRVTDTQY
clone size: medium-sized; D gene: TRBD1; J gene: TRBJ1-4; V gene: TRBV10-3; CDR3 protein: AISVGQALNEKLF
clone size: NA; D gene: TRBD2; J gene: TRBJ2-1; V gene: TRBV7-9; CDR3 protein: ASSPIAGEQF
clone size: NA; D gene: NA; J gene: TRBJ1-6; V gene: TRBV7-9; CDR3 protein: ASSLTTGDSPLH
clone size: NA; D gene: TRBD1; J gene: TRBJ2-7; V gene: TRBV7-9; CDR3 protein: ASGDRARYYEQY
clone size: NA; D gene: NA; J gene: TRBJ1-4; V gene: TRBV6-1; CDR3 protein: ASSEIGGTNEKLF
clone size: NA; D gene: NA; J gene: TRBJ2-7; V gene: TRBV29-1; CDR3 protein: SVVWDSVYEQY
clone size: NA; D gene: TRBD2; J gene: TRBJ2-1; V gene: TRBV9; CDR3 protein: ASSVAPAGSDEQF
clone size: NA; D gene: NA; J gene: TRBJ1-5; V gene: TRBV6-1; CDR3 protein: ASSSQTLAPGPQH
clone size: NA; D gene: NA; J gene: TRBJ1-2; V gene: TRBV19; CDR3 protein: ASSSTGFNYGYT
clone size: NA; D gene: NA; J gene: TRBJ2-3; V gene: TRBV10-3; CDR3 protein: AISDNRVLGTDTQY
clone size: NA; D gene: NA; J gene: TRBJ2-7; V gene: TRBV7-9; CDR3 protein: ASSPGVVYEQY
clone size: NA; D gene: TRBD2; J gene: TRBJ2-1; V gene: TRBV5-1; CDR3 protein: ASSGAGVTYNEQF
clone size: NA; D gene: TRBD2; J gene: TRBJ2-5; V gene: TRBV14; CDR3 protein: ASSSTSGSETQY
clone size: NA; D gene: TRBD1; J gene: TRBJ2-1; V gene: TRBV28; CDR3 protein: ASSPPTGIVDEQF
clone size: NA; D gene: NA; J gene: TRBJ2-5; V gene: TRBV19; CDR3 protein: ASRAQQGSETQY
clone size: NA; D gene: TRBD1; J gene: TRBJ1-1; V gene: TRBV15; CDR3 protein: ATSPRDRGQNTEAF
clone size: NA; D gene: TRBD2; J gene: TRBJ2-7; V gene: TRBV19; CDR3 protein: ASSLTSGREYEQY
clone size: NA; D gene: TRBD2; J gene: TRBJ2-2; V gene: TRBV4-1; CDR3 protein: ASSQDAPGLAGGWDTGELF
clone size: NA; D gene: TRBD2; J gene: TRBJ2-1; V gene: TRBV11-1; CDR3 protein: ASSYGTRAHGKQF
clone size: NA; D gene: TRBD1; J gene: TRBJ2-7; V gene: TRBV29-1; CDR3 protein: SVSTGQVYEQY
clone size: NA; D gene: TRBD2; J gene: TRBJ2-7; V gene: TRBV7-2; CDR3 protein: ASSPRLAGATYEQY
clone size: NA; D gene: TRBD1; J gene: TRBJ1-6; V gene: TRBV5-6; CDR3 protein: ASSFRDRNNSPLH
clone size: NA; D gene: NA; J gene: TRBJ2-6; V gene: TRBV7-8; CDR3 protein: ASARSSEANVLT
clone size: NA; D gene: NA; J gene: TRBJ2-7; V gene: TRBV28; CDR3 protein: ASSSSMGAIEQY